What follows are 16 T cell receptor beta chains derived from one specimen sequenced in a study of blood T cell repertoires in COVID-19. Here immunoSEQ multiplex PCR was the method, and the copy in TCRdb shows in-frame clones only, minus some. The data show more than 200,000 clones, with roughly 89% seen just once and 3.5% to 5% held by the top ten. The sequenced sample was PBMCs or T cells enriched from blood (not recorded which). The receptors originated from a woman in her twenties or thirties who had recovered from COVID-19.

This chain links TRBV5-1 with TRBJ1-1; possibly TRBD1 for D (5 bases). CDR1 is SGHRS, CDR2 YFSETQ, per germline. CDR3 length equals 15 residues. The V and J ends lost 0 bases and 0 bases respectively, with 9 bases between them. The CDR3 loop reads CASSLEGVMNTEAFF. CDR3 coding DNA: TGCGCCAGCAGCTTGGAAGGGGTCATGAACACTGAAGCTTTCTTT.

CDR3 loop: CASSSGTRSEQFF. CDR3 bases: TGTGCCAGCAGCTCAGGGACTAGGAGTGAGCAGTTCTTC. The chain combines TRBV7-9 with TRBJ2-1; 8 positions match TRBD2. Germline V lookup: CDR1 SEHNR, CDR2 FQNEAQ (reference sequence). Trimming at V came to 4 bases and at J to 9 bases, leaving 5 bases not matched to a gene. The CDR3 runs to 13 residues.

V gene TRBV14 combines with J gene TRBJ2-1, with D tentatively TRBD2 (6 bases). CDR1 is SGHDN, CDR2 FVKESK, per germline. Trimming shortened V by 7 bases and J by 0 bases, and 16 bases separated the two germline ends. The CDR3 totals 16 residues. CDR3 in amino acids: CASNGGVGSSYNEQFF. CDR3 sequence (DNA): TGTGCCAGCAATGGAGGGGTGGGTAGCTCCTACAATGAGCAGTTCTTC. Drawing the rest from reference TRBV14 and TRBJ2-1, the complete variable domain is EAGVTQFPSHSVIEKGQTVTLRCDPISGHDNLYWYRRVMGKEIKFLLHFVKESKQDESGMPNNRFLAERTGGTYSTLKVQPAELEDSGVYFCASNGGVGSSYNEQFFGPGTRLTVL.

The chain employs TRBV19 and TRBJ1-1; no clear D gene. The CDR3 runs to 13 residues. The V and J ends lost 5 bases and 7 bases respectively, with 14 bases between them. Germline values: CDR1 LNHDA, CDR2 SQIVND (reference sequence). CDR3 bases: TGTGCCAGTAGTTCCACCGACACATTTGAAGCTTTCTTT. Its translation: CASSSTDTFEAFF.

Note on this clone: Compared with germline, one end of the junction differs, possibly owing to a read error. Written as DNA, the CDR3 is TGTGCTAGCAGCTCGGACAGATACACTGAAGCTTTCTTT. This encodes CASSSDRYTEAFF. The chain joins TRBV7-7 to TRBJ1-1; D might be TRBD1 (6 bases). Germline CDR1 reads SSHAT; CDR2 reads FNYEAQ (reference sequence). The CDR3 has 13 amino acids.

J is TRBJ1-3 and V is TRBV3-1 (or the pseudogene TRBV3-2); weak D call: TRBD1 (5 bases). The germline CDR1 and CDR2 sequences are LGHDT and YNNKEL (reference sequence). Trimming took 3 bases from V and 2 from J, leaving 14 bases between them. This CDR3 comprises 16 residues. The CDR3 here is CASSQGGRVTGNTIYF. CDR3 sequence (DNA): TGTGCCAGCAGCCAGGGAGGCAGGGTAACTGGAAACACCATATATTTT.

The V gene is TRBV27, the J gene TRBJ2-1; 11 nucleotides match TRBD2. The CDR3 loop spans 18 amino acids. CDR1 MNHEY and CDR2 SMNVEV come from the germline V gene (reference sequence). V dropped 5 bases and J dropped 0; count of bases not matched to a gene: 9. The CDR3 nucleotides are TGTGCCAGCAGTCACTTGGCTAGCGGGGGGATCTCCTACAATGAGCAGTTCTTC. Amino acids: CASSHLASGGISYNEQFF.

The chain couples TRBV5-1 to TRBJ1-1, with D uncertain. V shed 3 bases and J shed 1 base, with 13 bases lying between them. The CDR3 extends over 15 amino acids. CDR1 SGHRS and CDR2 YFSETQ come from the germline V gene. CDR3 nucleotides: TGCGCCAGCAGCTCTGAACCCGGTGAGAACACTGAAGCTTTCTTT. Its protein is CASSSEPGENTEAFF.

The V and J genes are TRBV24-1 and TRBJ2-5; 7 nucleotides line up with TRBD2. Germline-derived CDR1 and CDR2 are KGHDR and SFDVKD. The CDR3 sequence is 14 residues long. The junction had 6 bases not matched to a gene; V was cut back by 5 bases and J by 4 bases. The CDR3 loop reads CATSGTGGTETQYF. The CDR3 DNA follows: TGTGCCACCAGTGGAACGGGAGGCACAGAGACCCAGTACTTC.

This clone was recorded only once. The chain is built from TRBV2 and TRBJ2-7; possible D gene TRBD2, 5 bases. This CDR3 has 14 residues. The germline gives CDR1 SNHLY, CDR2 FYNNEI. V was clipped by 8 bases and J by 2 bases, with 16 bases between them. The CDR3 loop is CASRRSGLTYEQYF. The CDR3 DNA reads as TGTGCCAGCCGGAGAAGCGGTCTTACCTACGAGCAGTACTTC.

The chain is built from TRBV7-3 and TRBJ2-2; TRBD2 might be the D (6 bases). CDR1 and CDR2 from the germline V gene are SGHTA and FQGTGA. Trimming stripped 1 base from V and 4 bases from J, with 22 bases between. This CDR3 region has 19 residues. The CDR3 DNA sequence: TGTGCCAGCAGCTTAAACCCCCCAGTCAGCGGGCGACCCACCGGGGAGCTGTTTTTT. This gives the protein CASSLNPPVSGRPTGELFF.

The rearrangement uses TRBV7-3 and TRBJ2-2; D gene uncertain. CDR1 is SGHTA and CDR2 is FQGTGA in the germline V gene. V lost 5 bases and J 6 bases, leaving 10 bases between the germline ends. This CDR3 spans 13 amino acids. The CDR3 DNA is TGTGCCAGCAGCCCTCTGAGCGCCGGGGAGCTGTTTTTT. It specifies CASSPLSAGELFF.

V is TRBV7-2 and J is TRBJ2-1; the D is unclear. The germline V gene encodes CDR1 SGHTA and CDR2 FQGNSA. The V end was cut by 5 bases, the J end by 0 bases, with 5 bases between. The CDR3 totals 13 residues. CDR3 residues: CASSPRSYNEQFF. In DNA, the CDR3 is TGTGCCAGCAGCCCCCGCTCCTACAATGAGCAGTTCTTC.

The gene calls are TRBV9 and TRBJ2-3, with a tentative D call TRBD2 (7 bases). The CDR3 is 16 residues long. V gave up 0 bases and J gave up 3 bases, with 14 bases separating them. Looked up from germline, CDR1 is SGDLS and CDR2 is YYNGEE. DNA of the CDR3: TGTGCCAGCAGCGTAGCGGAGGGGGGGGCAACAGATACGCAGTATTTT. Amino acids: CASSVAEGGATDTQYF. The variable domain in full, completed from reference TRBV9 and TRBJ2-3, reads DSGVTQTPKHLITATGQRVTLRCSPRSGDLSVYWYQQSLDQGLQFLIQYYNGEERAKGNILERFSAQQFPDLHSELNLSSLELGDSALYFCASSVAEGGATDTQYFGPGTRLTVL.

The V and J genes are TRBV28 and TRBJ1-4; D gene unclear. The V end was cut by 1 base, the J end by 8 bases, with 11 bases between. This CDR3 comprises 14 residues. Germline V gives CDR1 MDHEN, CDR2 SYDVKM. CDR3 sequence: CASSLSAGGEKLFF. In nucleotides, the CDR3 is TGTGCCAGCAGTTTATCGGCCGGCGGGGAAAAACTGTTTTTT.

With regard to this clone: One end of the junction fails to match germline, which may point to a read error. The gene calls are TRBV19 and TRBJ2-2, with 12 bases aligning to TRBD2. Looked up from germline, CDR1 is LNHDA and CDR2 is SQIVND (reference sequence). This CDR3 has 16 amino acids. The CDR3 here is CASSKTSGSNIGELFF. The CDR3, as DNA: TGTGCCAGTAGTAAGACTAGCGGGAGCAACATCGGGGAGCTGTTTTTT.